One and the same sample provided the 21 T cell receptor beta chains below, sequenced in a study of blood T cell repertoires in COVID-19. Sequenced by immunoSEQ multiplex PCR; TCRdb stores in-frame clones only, minus some. The sample lists approximately 70,000 clones, 80% to 90% seen once, with 5.1% in the top ten. Material for sequencing was peripheral blood. The receptors derive from a human donor in a cohort sampled during active COVID-19.

The CDR3 here is CASSIRRGYNEQFF. CDR3 DNA sequence: TGTGCCAGCAGTATTCGACGCGGCTACAATGAGCAGTTCTTC. The chain joins TRBV27 to TRBJ2-1; no firm D call. There are 14 residues in the CDR3. Germline V gives CDR1 MNHEY, CDR2 SMNVEV (reference sequence). V lost 5 bases, J lost 3 bases, and 11 bases lay in between.

V gene TRBV6-5 combines with J gene TRBJ1-1; D unclear. V dropped 6 bases and J dropped 0 bases, with 8 bases sitting between them. Germline CDR1 reads MNHEY; CDR2 reads SVGAGI. The CDR3 sequence is 13 residues long. CDR3 bases: TGTGCCAGCAGCCTCACATTGAACACTGAAGCTTTCTTT. This gives the protein CASSLTLNTEAFF.

The rearrangement uses TRBV18 and TRBJ1-1; 8 positions match TRBD1. The CDR3 has 16 amino acids. Germline V gives CDR1 KGHSH, CDR2 LQKENI. After removal of 4 bases from V and 0 bases from J, the junction contained 7 bases not matched to a gene. The CDR3, as DNA: TGTGCCAGCTCACTGGGGACAGGAAACATGAACACTGAAGCTTTCTTT. It translates to CASSLGTGNMNTEAFF.

Note on this clone: At one of its ends the junction is not consistent with the germline gene, which may arise from a read error. The chain has TRBV5-1 and TRBJ2-7; 12 nucleotides agree with TRBD2. This CDR3 has 14 amino acids. Germline V lookup: CDR1 SGHRS, CDR2 YFSETQ. In DNA, the CDR3 is TGCGCCAGCAGCTCCAGACTAGCGGGGGACGACCAGTACTTC. This sequence encodes CASSSRLAGDDQYF.

The rearrangement joins TRBV9 to TRBJ2-3; 11 bases map to TRBD2. Germline CDR1 and CDR2: SGDLS and YYNGEE. The J segment lost 5 bases and the V segment lost 1 base, leaving 3 bases of the junction unmatched. This CDR3 comprises 15 residues. This CDR3 reads CASSVTSGSGDTQYF. The CDR3 DNA reads TGTGCCAGCAGCGTAACTAGCGGGAGTGGAGATACGCAGTATTTT.

V and J are TRBV13 and TRBJ2-6, with no clear D. The CDR3 has 17 residues. CDR1 is PRHDT and CDR2 is FYEKMQ in the germline V gene (reference sequence). Trimming left V 0 bases short and J 0 bases short, with 9 bases between. In nucleotides, the CDR3 is TGTGCCAGCAGCTTAGGGGTACCAGGCTCTGGGGCCAACGTCCTGACTTTC. Its protein is CASSLGVPGSGANVLTF.

The J gene is TRBJ2-1, the V gene TRBV5-1; 10 bases align to TRBD2. Trimming removed 7 bases from V and 0 bases from J; junction bases left unmatched: 4. This CDR3 contains 15 residues. CDR1 and CDR2 (germline): SGHRS, YFSETQ. The CDR3 bases are TGCGCCAGCCGGACTAGCGGCTCCTCCTACAATGAGCAGTTCTTC. Its protein product is CASRTSGSSYNEQFF.

V usage is TRBV6-6 and J usage is TRBJ1-6; possible D gene TRBD1, 6 bases. The CDR3 spans 17 residues. Trimming cost V 5 bases and J 7 bases, with 21 bases left between them. Germline V gene data show CDR1 as MNHNY and CDR2 as SVGAGI (reference sequence). The CDR3 loop is CASSRFNRVSVNSPLHF. CDR3 nucleotides: TGTGCCAGCAGTCGCTTCAACAGGGTTTCCGTGAATTCACCCCTCCACTTT.

The genes are TRBV19 and TRBJ2-3; 7 nucleotides align to TRBD1. In germline, CDR1 is LNHDA, CDR2 SQIVND (reference sequence). V lost 4 bases and J lost 5; bases outside the gene matches: 6. CDR3 size: 14 residues. The chain's CDR3 is CASSTTGVVDTQYF. CDR3 nucleotides: TGTGCCAGTAGTACCACAGGGGTGGTAGATACGCAGTATTTT. Full variable domain (remainder filled in from reference TRBV19 and TRBJ2-3): DGGITQSPKYLFRKEGQNVTLSCEQNLNHDAMYWYRQDPGQGLRLIYYSQIVNDFQKGDIAEGYSVSREKKESFPLTVTSAQKNPTAFYLCASSTTGVVDTQYFGPGTRLTVL.

The V call is TRBV6-2 or TRBV6-3, the J call TRBJ1-1; TRBD1 matches at 8 bases. The V and J ends lost 6 bases and 3 bases, in that order; junction bases with no gene match: 6. Germline CDR1 MNHEY, CDR2 SVGEGT. The CDR3 has 14 residues. For the CDR3, the DNA is TGTGCCAGCAGCCCAGGGGGCGCGGACACTGAAGCTTTCTTT. Translated, it gives CASSPGGADTEAFF.

This chain links TRBV28 with TRBJ1-5; tentative D call: TRBD1 (6 bases). The CDR3 extends over 15 amino acids. V lost 3 bases, J lost 4 bases, and 13 bases lay in between. Per the germline V gene, CDR1 is MDHEN and CDR2 is SYDVKM. The CDR3 protein is CASSFGGGRNQPQHF. The CDR3 DNA sequence: TGTGCCAGCAGTTTCGGTGGGGGCCGGAATCAGCCCCAGCATTTT.

V gene TRBV7-9 combines with J gene TRBJ1-2; TRBD1 might be the D (5 bases). Germline loops: CDR1 SEHNR, CDR2 FQNEAQ (reference sequence). CDR3 length: 16 amino acids. Trimming removed 0 bases from V and 5 bases from J, with 16 bases in between. CDR3: CASSLAGPVPPYGYTF. CDR3 in DNA: TGTGCCAGCAGCTTAGCGGGGCCCGTGCCCCCTTATGGCTACACCTTC.

The genes are TRBV19 and TRBJ2-2; TRBD1 is a possible D gene (7 bases). CDR1 LNHDA and CDR2 SQIVND come from the germline V gene (reference sequence). The CDR3 covers 16 residues. Trimming cost V 5 bases and J 5 bases, with 18 bases left between them. The DNA for the CDR3 is TGTGCCAGTAGTGTTCAGGGGGGTGAGGGAACCGGGGAGCTGTTTTTT. Its translation: CASSVQGGEGTGELFF.

CDR3 nucleotide sequence: TGTGCCAGCAGCCTCGGACAGGGGAGAGACACTGAAGCTTTCTTT. Translation: CASSLGQGRDTEAFF. V gene TRBV3-1 (or the pseudogene TRBV3-2) combines with J gene TRBJ1-1; TRBD1 agrees at 9 bases. Looked up from germline, CDR1 is LGHDT and CDR2 is YNNKEL (reference sequence). This CDR3 has 15 amino acids. The V segment lost 4 bases and the J segment 3 bases; nucleotides outside the gene matches: 6.

The chain recombines TRBV7-8 with TRBJ1-2; D ambiguous. Germline V CDR1 and CDR2: SGHVS, FQNEAQ. This CDR3 is 12 amino acids long. V dropped 1 base and J dropped 5 bases, with 5 bases sitting between them. The CDR3 DNA follows: TGTGCCAGCAGCTTAGGCGGGTATGGCTACACCTTC. Translation gives CASSLGGYGYTF.

The rearrangement links TRBV6-6 to TRBJ1-4; D is unclear. The V end lost 3 bases, the J end lost 4 bases, and 6 bases lay between the germline ends. The CDR3 runs to 13 residues. Germline CDR1 is MNHNY and CDR2 is SVGAGI (reference sequence). The CDR3 is CASSYAGNEKLFF. CDR3 DNA: TGTGCCAGCAGTTATGCCGGTAATGAAAAACTGTTTTTT.

This clone was found once. V gene TRBV23-1 combines with J gene TRBJ1-6, with TRBD1 as a possible D gene (6 bases). TRBV23-1 is flagged as an ORF with uncertain function. The CDR3 covers 17 residues. V lost 3 bases and J lost 0, with 12 bases in between. This CDR3 is CASSQYQGFSYNSPLHF. CDR3 bases: TGCGCCAGCAGTCAGTATCAGGGGTTCTCCTATAATTCACCCCTCCACTTT.

This chain uses TRBV5-1 with TRBJ2-3; D not resolved. V was trimmed by 0 bases and J by 0 bases, leaving 8 bases between them. In germline, CDR1 is SGHRS, CDR2 YFSETQ. There are 15 residues in the CDR3. The CDR3: CASSLVTESTDTQYF. DNA for the CDR3: TGCGCCAGCAGCTTGGTCACAGAGAGCACAGATACGCAGTATTTT.

This clone showed up just once. This chain links TRBV7-7 with TRBJ2-1; 9 positions match TRBD2. This CDR3 contains 17 residues. CDR1 and CDR2 (germline): SSHAT, FNYEAQ (reference sequence). Germline trimming cut 4 bases from V and 8 bases from J; bases unmatched to any gene: 15. The CDR3 sequence is CASSSAVIAGAGHEQFF. In DNA, the CDR3 is TGTGCCAGCAGCTCCGCGGTGATAGCGGGGGCAGGACATGAGCAGTTCTTC.

The chain joins TRBV2 to TRBJ2-7, with 7 bases lining up with TRBD2. With 11 bases clipped from V and 2 bases from J, the junction kept 3 bases outside the gene matches. The germline V gene encodes CDR1 SNHLY and CDR2 FYNNEI. The CDR3 is made up of 11 amino acids. CDR3 sequence: CAGGVTYEQYF. The DNA for the CDR3 is TGTGCCGGGGGGGTAACCTACGAGCAGTACTTC.

J is TRBJ1-6 and V is TRBV3-1 (or the pseudogene TRBV3-2), with D unclear. Germline CDR1 is LGHDT and CDR2 is YNNKEL (reference sequence). V was pared by 0 bases and J by 10 bases, with 7 bases between. This CDR3 region has 13 residues. DNA for the CDR3: TGTGCCAGCAGCCAAGATCGGCGGTCACCCCTCCACTTT. Translation gives CASSQDRRSPLHF.